This record looks at one T cell receptor beta chain sequence and its context. Its antigen is as yet unknown. This record belongs to a study of graft-versus-host responses after intestinal transplantation. Study overall: Isolated intestinal, liver-intestinal, or multivisceral transplants were what recipients had. Anti-thymocyte globulin was used for induction in all recipients, who then took tacrolimus and steroids for 3 to 4 years.

The study, taken as a whole, reports: Graft-versus-host to host-versus-graft clonal ratios in allografts were high in patients with graft-donor T cell macrochimerism.

The length of the CDR3 is 13 residues. The ends were cut back, 6 bases at V and 8 bases at J, with 13 bases in the middle. Germline lookup yields CDR1 MGHDK and CDR2 SYGVNS. Libraries were prepared by immunoSEQ multiplex PCR; TCRdb keeps only in-frame clonotypes and omits some of them. The table records more than 65,000 clones, over 75% of them present only once. The sequenced sample was unstimulated CD4+ T cells sorted from spleen or lymph node cells, obtained before transplant. The receptor's source is a human donor who was the organ donor for an intestinal transplant. The chain links TRBV25-1 to TRBJ1-4; TRBD1 might be the D (6 bases). The CDR3 region has the DNA TGTGCCAGCAGGCGGCAGGGGAGCGAAAAACTGTTTTTT. Translating it yields CASRRQGSEKLFF. Supplemented by reference TRBV25-1 and TRBJ1-4, the full variable domain reads EADIYQTPRYLVIGTGKKITLECSQTMGHDKMYWYQQDPGMELHLIHYSYGVNSTEKGDLSSESTVSRIRTEHFPLTLESARPSHTSQYLCASRRQGSEKLFFGSGTQLSVL.